The next 4 T cell receptor beta chains were all read from a single sample in a study of shared clonotypes between healthy human individuals. CD45RO negativity and positive selection for CCR7 defined naive CD8 cells, a population that excluded terminally differentiated effector memory CD45RA+ cells. The table came from immunoSEQ multiplex PCR; TCRdb's copy has only in-frame clones and leaves some out. The table has some 1,900,000 clones, roughly 94% seen once. Sequenced sample: naive CD8+ T cells sorted from blood. These receptors were collected from a man younger than 35 in good health.

The V and J genes are TRBV6-6 and TRBJ1-5; TRBD1 matches 7 bases. V shed 5 bases and J 0 bases; nucleotides not matched to a gene: 4. The germline V gene has CDR1 MNHNY and CDR2 SVGAGI (reference sequence). This CDR3 region has 15 residues. The CDR3 sequence is CASSQGGYSNQPQHF. The CDR3 DNA follows: TGTGCCAGCAGTCAGGGGGGATATAGCAATCAGCCCCAGCATTTT.

The J gene is TRBJ2-3, the V gene TRBV2; TRBD2 matches at 10 bases. With V trimmed by 2 bases and J by 5 bases, 1 base remained unmatched. The germline gives CDR1 SNHLY, CDR2 FYNNEI. CDR3 length equals 14 residues. CDR3 sequence (DNA): TGTGCCAGCAGTGAACTAGCGGGAGTAGATACGCAGTATTTT. As protein: CASSELAGVDTQYF.

Worth noting for this clone: In the same sample, other DNA sequences code for this CDR3. V is TRBV28 and J is TRBJ2-7; tentatively, D is TRBD2 (6 bases). The CDR3 consists of 14 residues. In germline, CDR1 is MDHEN, CDR2 SYDVKM. Trimming cost V 0 bases and J 4 bases, with 10 bases left between them. The CDR3 bases are TGTGCCAGCAGTTTATGGGGTGGGGGGTACGAGCAGTACTTC. Encoded protein: CASSLWGGGYEQYF.

The chain employs TRBV5-6 and TRBJ2-7; 7 bases map to TRBD2. The germline CDR1 and CDR2 sequences are SGHDT and YYEEEE. The CDR3 extends over 14 amino acids. V was clipped by 3 bases and J by 4 bases; unmatched bases: 7. The DNA for the CDR3 is TGTGCCAGCAGCTCGGGGGGAGGGCCATACGAGCAGTACTTC. This encodes CASSSGGGPYEQYF. Filled out from reference TRBV5-6 and TRBJ2-7, the complete variable domain reads DAGVTQSPTHLIKTRGQQVTLRCSPKSGHDTVSWYQQALGQGPQFIFQYYEEEERQRGNFPDRFSGHQFPNYSSELNVNALLLGDSALYLCASSSGGGPYEQYFGPGTRLTVT.